This T cell receptor beta chain came from a study of cytomegalovirus exposure and HLA in healthy donors. As for the study in general: Genotyping showed around 80% of roughly 390 donors falling in the Caucasian-associated ancestry cluster.

CDR1 is LGHNA and CDR2 is YNFKEQ in the germline V gene. This CDR3 has 16 amino acids. Losses at the gene ends were 0 bases for V and 6 bases for J; bases not matched to a gene: 9. Study observations and caveats: Reported results showed that the classifier diagnosed cytomegalovirus status with high specificity and sensitivity. The records held CMV serostatus as the only immune exposure information.

As concerns this clone: The target antigen is unknown.

In the PCR, 60 Vbeta and 13 Jbeta primers were used. The protocol was immunoSEQ multiplex PCR, while the TCRdb copy is restricted to in-frame clones and leaves out a portion. The sample consists of 100,000 to 150,000 clones, approximately 85% of them appearing once. The rearrangement links TRBV4-2 to TRBJ2-3; 7 bases agree with TRBD1. The TCR was taken from a boy aged 10-17 years in good health and CMV-seronegative. Sequencing used PBMCs. The chain's CDR3 is CASSQEQGRGTDTQYF. DNA of the CDR3: TGTGCCAGCAGCCAAGAGCAGGGCAGGGGGACCGATACGCAGTATTTT.